One T cell receptor (beta chain) is described in this entry. TCRdb's table, derived via immunoSEQ multiplex PCR, lists solely in-frame clones and lacks some. This sample's table reports tens of thousands of clones. The data were obtained in a study of T cells in women clearing cervical HPV infection. The specimen sequenced was blood buffy coat. The TCR originated in a woman aged 18 to 75 with a cervical HPV16 infection that either progressed to CIN3+ or cleared (not recorded which).

The sequenced part of the CDR3 DNA is TGTGCCAGCACTCGCCAGGGGAACTCACCG. Residues: CASTRQGNSP. The complete CDR3 reads CASTRQGNSPLFF. The chain joins TRBV6-2 or TRBV6-3 to TRBJ2-2, with D possibly TRBD1 on 6 matching bases. The read ends 3 residues early relative to the CDR3; the germline J gene fills the gap. The CDR3 spans 13 residues. From germline, CDR1 is MNHEY and CDR2 SVGEGT.